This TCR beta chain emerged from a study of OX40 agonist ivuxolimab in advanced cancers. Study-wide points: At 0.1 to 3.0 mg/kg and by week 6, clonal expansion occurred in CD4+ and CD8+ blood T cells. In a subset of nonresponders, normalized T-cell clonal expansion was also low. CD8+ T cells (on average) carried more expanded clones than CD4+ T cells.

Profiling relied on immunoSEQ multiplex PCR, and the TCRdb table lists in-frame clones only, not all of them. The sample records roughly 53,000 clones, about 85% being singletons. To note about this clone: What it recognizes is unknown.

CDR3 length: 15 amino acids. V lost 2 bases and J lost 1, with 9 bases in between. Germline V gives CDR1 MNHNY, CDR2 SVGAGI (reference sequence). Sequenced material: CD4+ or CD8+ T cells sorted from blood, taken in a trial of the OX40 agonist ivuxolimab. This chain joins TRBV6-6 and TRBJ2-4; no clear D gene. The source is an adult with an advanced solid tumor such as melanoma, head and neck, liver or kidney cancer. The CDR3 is CASSYSQPAKNIQYF. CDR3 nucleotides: TGTGCCAGCAGTTACAGTCAACCGGCCAAAAACATTCAGTACTTC.